This T cell receptor (beta chain) was recovered during a study of blood T cells in healthy people across ages. Study-level results: Researchers judged that diversity estimates from one million T cells fell short of true values.

Turning to this clonotype: Its antigen is unidentified.

Then a second PCR, running about 6 to 12 cycles, was carried out with a sample-barcoded 5' primer and a J-beta primer mix. MiXCR, run by TCRdb on the 5' RACE reads, gives a single entry per CDR3 protein. The sample carries roughly 1,500,000 distinct CDR3 sequences, around 42% recorded once. The trim removed 5 bases at V and 3 bases at J, leaving 7 bases unmatched. Germline CDR1 SGHTA, CDR2 FQGNSA. This CDR3 comprises 14 residues. Staff drew roughly 10 milliliters of peripheral blood from each donor. This sequence was found in a woman under 30 in good health. The V call is TRBV7-2, the J call TRBJ2-7; 7 nucleotides align to TRBD1. Sequencing used blood. CDR3 residues: CASSPIDRDYEQYF. CDR3 sequence (DNA): TGTGCCAGCAGCCCCATCGACAGGGACTACGAGCAGTACTTC.